The subject of this entry is one T cell receptor beta chain. As yet, its antigen is unknown. The source of the sample is a study of shared clonotypes between healthy human individuals. Study observations and caveats: Incompleteness in sorted-subset sequencing, despite large depth, was shown by rarefaction.

Evenly divided among several immunoSEQ plates was the genomic DNA of each subset. Method: immunoSEQ multiplex PCR; TCRdb's copy keeps in-frame clones and lacks some. The table lists roughly 2 million clones, nearly 97% of them singletons. The CDR3 has 13 amino acids. From germline, CDR1 is SGDLS and CDR2 YYNGEE. Trimming removed 8 bases at V and 8 bases at J, with 19 bases between. Subsets obtained from CD4+ cells comprised CD45RA+ naive and CD45RA-negative memory cells. Sample: naive CD4+ T cells sorted from blood. Subset noted: CD45RA+ positively selected. The sequence was obtained from a man between 18 and 35 years old in good health. This chain links TRBV9 with TRBJ1-2; D is uncertain. The chain's CDR3 is CASSEPPSKGYTF. CDR3 in DNA: TGTGCCAGTTCCGAACCCCCTTCGAAAGGCTACACCTTC. The full variable domain, completed using reference TRBV9 and TRBJ1-2, is DSGVTQTPKHLITATGQRVTLRCSPRSGDLSVYWYQQSLDQGLQFLIQYYNGEERAKGNILERFSAQQFPDLHSELNLSSLELGDSALYFCASSEPPSKGYTFGSGTRLTVV.